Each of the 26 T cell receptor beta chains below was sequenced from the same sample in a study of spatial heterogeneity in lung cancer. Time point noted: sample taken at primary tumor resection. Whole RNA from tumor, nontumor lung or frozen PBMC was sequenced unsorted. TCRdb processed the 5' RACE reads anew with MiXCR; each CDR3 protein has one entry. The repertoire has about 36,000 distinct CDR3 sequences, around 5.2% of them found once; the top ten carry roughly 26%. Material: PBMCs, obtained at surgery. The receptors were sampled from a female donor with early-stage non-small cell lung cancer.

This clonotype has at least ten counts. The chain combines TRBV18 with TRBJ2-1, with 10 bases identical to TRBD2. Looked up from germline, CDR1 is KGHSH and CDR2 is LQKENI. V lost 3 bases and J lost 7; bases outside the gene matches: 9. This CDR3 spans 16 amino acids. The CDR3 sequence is CASSPGLAGVTNEQFF. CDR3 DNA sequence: TGTGCCAGCTCACCTGGCCTAGCGGGAGTCACGAATGAGCAGTTCTTC.

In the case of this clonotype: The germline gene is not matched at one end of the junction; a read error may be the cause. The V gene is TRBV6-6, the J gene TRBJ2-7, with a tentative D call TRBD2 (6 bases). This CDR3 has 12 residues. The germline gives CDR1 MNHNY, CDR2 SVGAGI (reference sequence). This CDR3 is CASSYSPGLPDF. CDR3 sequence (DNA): TGTGCCAGCAGTTATTCCCCGGGACTCCCCGACTTC.

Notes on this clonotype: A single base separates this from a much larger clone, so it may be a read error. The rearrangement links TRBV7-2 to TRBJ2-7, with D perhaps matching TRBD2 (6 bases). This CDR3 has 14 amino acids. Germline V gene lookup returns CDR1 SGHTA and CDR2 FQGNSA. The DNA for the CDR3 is TGTGCCAGCAGCTTAGTGCGGGACTCCTACGAGCAGAACTTC. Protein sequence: CASSLVRDSYEQNF.

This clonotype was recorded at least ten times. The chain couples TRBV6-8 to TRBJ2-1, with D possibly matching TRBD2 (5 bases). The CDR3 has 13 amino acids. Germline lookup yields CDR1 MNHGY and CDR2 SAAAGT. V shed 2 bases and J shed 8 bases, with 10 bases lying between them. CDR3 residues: CASSYGLADEQFF. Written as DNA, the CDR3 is TGTGCCAGCAGTTACGGCCTAGCCGATGAGCAGTTCTTC.

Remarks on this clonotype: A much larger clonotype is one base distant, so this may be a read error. The CDR3 region has the DNA TGCAGTGCTAGAGAGGGACTGATTGCTGAAGCTCTCTTT. Protein product: CSAREGLIAEALF. V is TRBV20-1 and J is TRBJ1-1; D is possibly TRBD1 (5 bases). This CDR3 has 13 residues. Germline V gene lookup returns CDR1 DFQATT and CDR2 SNEGSKA (reference sequence).

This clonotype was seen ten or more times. The CDR3 DNA is TGCAGCGGTTCAGGGGGCCAAGAGACCCAGTACTTC. It yields the protein CSGSGGQETQYF. The J gene is TRBJ2-5, the V gene TRBV29-1; 7 bases fit TRBD1. This CDR3 has 12 residues. CDR1 is SQVTM, CDR2 ANQGSEA, per germline. J gave up 1 base and V 7 bases, and 3 bases lay outside the gene matches.

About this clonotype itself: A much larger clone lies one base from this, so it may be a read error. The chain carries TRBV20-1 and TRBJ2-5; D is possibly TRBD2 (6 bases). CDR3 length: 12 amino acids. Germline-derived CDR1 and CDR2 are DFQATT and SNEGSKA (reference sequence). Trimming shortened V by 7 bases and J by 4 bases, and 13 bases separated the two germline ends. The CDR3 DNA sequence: TGCAGTGTTGGGGGGTCCGGAGAGACCCAGTACTTC. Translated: CSVGGSGETQYF.

The CDR3, as DNA: TGTGCCTGGTCTAGGGGGGTTAGCTCCTACAATGAGCAGTTCTTC. Encoded protein: CAWSRGVSSYNEQFF. The rearrangement links TRBV30 to TRBJ2-1, with D possibly called TRBD1 or TRBD2 (6 bases each). The CDR3 covers 15 residues. Germline assignment: CDR1 GTSNPN and CDR2 SVGIG (reference sequence). V lost 5 bases, J lost 0 bases, and 14 bases lay in between. Supplemented by reference TRBV30 and TRBJ2-1, the full variable domain reads SQTIHQWPATLVQPVGSPLSLECTVEGTSNPNLYWYRQAAGRGLQLLFYSVGIGQISSEVPQNLSASRPQDRQFILSSKKLLLSDSGFYLCAWSRGVSSYNEQFFGPGTRLTVL.

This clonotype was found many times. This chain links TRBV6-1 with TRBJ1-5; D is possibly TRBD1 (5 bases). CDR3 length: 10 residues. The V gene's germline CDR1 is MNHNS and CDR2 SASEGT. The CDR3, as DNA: TGTGCTAGCGGGGGTCAGCCCCAGCATTTT. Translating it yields CASGGQPQHF.

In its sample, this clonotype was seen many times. CDR3: CSARSPLGGVNEQFF. The CDR3 coding sequence is TGCAGTGCTAGAAGCCCGTTGGGGGGGGTGAATGAGCAGTTCTTC. The chain has TRBV20-1 and TRBJ2-1, with 7 bases identical to TRBD2. This CDR3 is 15 amino acids long. CDR1 is DFQATT, CDR2 SNEGSKA, per germline (reference sequence). The J segment lost 7 bases and the V segment lost 2 bases, leaving 11 bases of the junction unmatched.

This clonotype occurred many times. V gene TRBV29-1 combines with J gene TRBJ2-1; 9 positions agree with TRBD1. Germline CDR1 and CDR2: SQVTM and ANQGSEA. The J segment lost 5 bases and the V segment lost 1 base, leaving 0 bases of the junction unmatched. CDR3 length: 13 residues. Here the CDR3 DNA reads TGCAGCGTTGAAGGGACAGGGGACAATGAGCAGTTCTTC. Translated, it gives CSVEGTGDNEQFF.

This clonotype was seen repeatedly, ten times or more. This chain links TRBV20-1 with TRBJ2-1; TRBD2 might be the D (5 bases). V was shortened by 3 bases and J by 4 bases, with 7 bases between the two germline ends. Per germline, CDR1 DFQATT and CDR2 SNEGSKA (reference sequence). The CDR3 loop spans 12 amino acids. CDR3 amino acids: CSASGDYNEQFF. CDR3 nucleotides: TGCAGTGCTAGCGGGGATTACAATGAGCAGTTCTTC.

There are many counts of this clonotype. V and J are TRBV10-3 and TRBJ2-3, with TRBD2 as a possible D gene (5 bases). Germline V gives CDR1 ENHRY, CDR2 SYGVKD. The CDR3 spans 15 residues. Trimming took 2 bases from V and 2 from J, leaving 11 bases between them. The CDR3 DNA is TGTGCCATCAGTGAGACCGGGGTCTCCACAGATACGCAGTATTTT. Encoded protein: CAISETGVSTDTQYF.

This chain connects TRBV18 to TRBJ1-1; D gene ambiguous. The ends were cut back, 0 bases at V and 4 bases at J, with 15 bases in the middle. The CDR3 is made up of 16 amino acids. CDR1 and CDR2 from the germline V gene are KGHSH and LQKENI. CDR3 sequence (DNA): TGTGCCAGCTCACCACCAAACCGGGATTTGAGCACTGAAGCTTTCTTT. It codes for CASSPPNRDLSTEAFF.

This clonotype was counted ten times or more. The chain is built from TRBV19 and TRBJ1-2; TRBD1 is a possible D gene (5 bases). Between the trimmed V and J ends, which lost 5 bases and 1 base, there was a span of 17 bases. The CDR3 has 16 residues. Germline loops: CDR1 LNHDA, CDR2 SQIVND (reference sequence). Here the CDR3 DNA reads TGTGCCAGTAGTGCAACCGGGACTGCTATTAACTATGGCTACACCTTC. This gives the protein CASSATGTAINYGYTF. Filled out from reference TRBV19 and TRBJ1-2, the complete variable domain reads DGGITQSPKYLFRKEGQNVTLSCEQNLNHDAMYWYRQDPGQGLRLIYYSQIVNDFQKGDIAEGYSVSREKKESFPLTVTSAQKNPTAFYLCASSATGTAINYGYTFGSGTRLTVV.

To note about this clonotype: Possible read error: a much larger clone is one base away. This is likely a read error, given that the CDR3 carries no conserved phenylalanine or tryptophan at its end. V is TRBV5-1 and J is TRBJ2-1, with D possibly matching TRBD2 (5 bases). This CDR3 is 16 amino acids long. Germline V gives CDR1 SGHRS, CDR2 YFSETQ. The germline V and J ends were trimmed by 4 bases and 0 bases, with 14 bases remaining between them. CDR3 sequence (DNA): TGCGCCAGCAGCCCGGCTACGGGGAACTCCTACAATGAGCAGTTCTCC. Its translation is CASSPATGNSYNEQFS.

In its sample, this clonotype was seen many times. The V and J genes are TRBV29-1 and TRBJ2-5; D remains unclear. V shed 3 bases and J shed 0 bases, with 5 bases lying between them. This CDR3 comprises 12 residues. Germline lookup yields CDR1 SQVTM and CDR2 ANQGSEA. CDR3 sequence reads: CSVDWNQETQYF. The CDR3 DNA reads TGCAGCGTTGATTGGAACCAAGAGACCCAGTACTTC.

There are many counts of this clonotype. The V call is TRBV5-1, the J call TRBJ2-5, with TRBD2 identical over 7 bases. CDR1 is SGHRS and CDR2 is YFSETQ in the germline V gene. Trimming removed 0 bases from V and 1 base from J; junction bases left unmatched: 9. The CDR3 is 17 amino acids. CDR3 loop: CASSLGPRAGSQETQYF. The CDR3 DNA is TGCGCCAGCAGCTTGGGCCCGAGAGCGGGGAGCCAAGAGACCCAGTACTTC.

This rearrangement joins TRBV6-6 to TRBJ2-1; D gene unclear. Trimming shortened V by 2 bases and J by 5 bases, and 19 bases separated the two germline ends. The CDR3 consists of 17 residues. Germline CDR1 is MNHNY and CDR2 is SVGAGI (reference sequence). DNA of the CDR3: TGTGCCAGCAGTTACCCCATCGAGACTCGGAACCACAATGAGCAGTTCTTC. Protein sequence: CASSYPIETRNHNEQFF.

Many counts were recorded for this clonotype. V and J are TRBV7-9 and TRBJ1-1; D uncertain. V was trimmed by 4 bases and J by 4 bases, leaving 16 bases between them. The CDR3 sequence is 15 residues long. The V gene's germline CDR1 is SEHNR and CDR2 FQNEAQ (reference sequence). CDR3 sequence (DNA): TGTGCCAGCAGCTCGACGCTGGGGTCCGGCACTGAAGCTTTCTTT. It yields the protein CASSSTLGSGTEAFF.

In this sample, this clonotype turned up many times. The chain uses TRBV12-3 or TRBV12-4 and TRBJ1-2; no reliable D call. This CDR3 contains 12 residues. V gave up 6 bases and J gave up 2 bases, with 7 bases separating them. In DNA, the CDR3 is TGTGCCAGCAGCCGAAGGAACTATGGCTACACCTTC. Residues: CASSRRNYGYTF.

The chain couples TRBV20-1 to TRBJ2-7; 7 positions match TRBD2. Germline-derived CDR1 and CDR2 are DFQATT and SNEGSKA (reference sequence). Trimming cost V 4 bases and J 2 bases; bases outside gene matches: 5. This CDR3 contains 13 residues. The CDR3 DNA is TGCAGTGCTAAGCCTAGCGGAACCTACGAGCAGTACTTC. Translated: CSAKPSGTYEQYF.

CDR3 protein: CASMAGLAGGEDTQYF. The CDR3 bases are TGTGCCAGCATGGCGGGACTAGCGGGGGGCGAAGATACGCAGTATTTT. This chain uses TRBV2 with TRBJ2-3; 15 bases map to TRBD2. The V gene end was trimmed by 7 bases and the J gene end by 5 bases; junction bases not matched to a gene: 7. There are 16 residues in the CDR3. CDR1 is SNHLY and CDR2 is FYNNEI in the germline V gene.

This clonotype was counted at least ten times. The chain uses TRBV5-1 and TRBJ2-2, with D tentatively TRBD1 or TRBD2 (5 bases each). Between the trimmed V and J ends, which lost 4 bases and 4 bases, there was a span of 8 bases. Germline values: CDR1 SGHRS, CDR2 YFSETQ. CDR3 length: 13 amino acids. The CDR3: CASSGGPTGELFF. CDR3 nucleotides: TGCGCCAGCAGCGGGGGACCCACCGGGGAGCTGTTTTTT.

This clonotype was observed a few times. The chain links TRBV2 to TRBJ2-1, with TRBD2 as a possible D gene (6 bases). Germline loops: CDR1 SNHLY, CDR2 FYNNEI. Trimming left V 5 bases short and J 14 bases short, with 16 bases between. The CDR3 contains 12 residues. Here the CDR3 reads CASSLRQTRKFF. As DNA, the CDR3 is TGTGCCAGCAGTCTCCGACAGACTAGGAAGTTCTTC. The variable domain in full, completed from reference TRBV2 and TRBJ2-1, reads EPEVTQTPSHQVTQMGQEVILRCVPISNHLYFYWYRQILGQKVEFLVSFYNNEISEKSEIFDDQFSVERPDGSNFTLKIRSTKLEDSAMYFCASSLRQTRKFFGPGTRLTVL.

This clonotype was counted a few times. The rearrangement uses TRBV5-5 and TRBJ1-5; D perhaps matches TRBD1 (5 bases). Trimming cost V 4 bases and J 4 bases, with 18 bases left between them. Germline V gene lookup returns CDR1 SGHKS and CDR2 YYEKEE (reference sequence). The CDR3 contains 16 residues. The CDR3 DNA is TGTGCCAGCAGCCCCGCCACAGCGTGGGGGAATCAGCCCCAGCATTTT. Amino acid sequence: CASSPATAWGNQPQHF. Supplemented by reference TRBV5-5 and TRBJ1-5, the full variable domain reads DAGVTQSPTHLIKTRGQQVTLRCSPISGHKSVSWYQQVLGQGPQFIFQYYEKEERGRGNFPDRFSARQFPNYSSELNVNALLLGDSALYLCASSPATAWGNQPQHFGDGTRLSIL.